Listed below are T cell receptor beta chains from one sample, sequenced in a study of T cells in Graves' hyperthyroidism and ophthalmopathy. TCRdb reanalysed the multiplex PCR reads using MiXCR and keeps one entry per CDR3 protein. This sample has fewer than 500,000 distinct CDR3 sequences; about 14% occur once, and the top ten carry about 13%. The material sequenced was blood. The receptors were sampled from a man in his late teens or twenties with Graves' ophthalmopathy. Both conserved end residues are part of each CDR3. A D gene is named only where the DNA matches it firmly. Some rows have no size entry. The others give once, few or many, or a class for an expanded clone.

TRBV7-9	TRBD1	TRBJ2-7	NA	TGTGCCAGCAGCTTGGACAGGGGTTTTCACGAGCAGTACTTC	CASSLDRGFHEQYF
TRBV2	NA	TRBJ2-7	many	TGTGCCAGCACAGGGTCAGGTCCCTCCTACGAGCAGTACTTC	CASTGSGPSYEQYF
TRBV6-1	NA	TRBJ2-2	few	TGTGCCAGTATGGGGCCCACCGGGGAGCTGTTTTTT	CASMGPTGELFF
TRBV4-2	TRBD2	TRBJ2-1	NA	TGTGCCAGCAGCCAAGATTTTTATAGCGGGACCAGCTACAATGAGCAGTTCTTC	CASSQDFYSGTSYNEQFF
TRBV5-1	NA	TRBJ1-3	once	TGCGCCAACAGTCCCCCAGGAAACACCATATATTTT	CANSPPGNTIYF
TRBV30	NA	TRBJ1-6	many	TGTGCCTGGACAGCGGGGGTTTATTCACCCCTCCACTTT	CAWTAGVYSPLHF
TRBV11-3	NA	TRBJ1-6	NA	TGTGCCAGCAGCTTAGATGATTCCCAGGGTCGACATTCACCCCTCCACTTT	CASSLDDSQGRHSPLHF
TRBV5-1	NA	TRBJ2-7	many	TGCGCCAGCAGCCCCTCCGGAGTGTTTTTCTACGAGCAGTACTTC	CASSPSGVFFYEQYF
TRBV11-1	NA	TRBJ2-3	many	TGTGCCAGCAGCCCAAGGGAACAGTTCACAGATACGCAGTATTTT	CASSPREQFTDTQYF
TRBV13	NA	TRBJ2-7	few	TGTGCCAGCAGCGCCTTATCCGGGACACCCTACGAGCAGTACTTC	CASSALSGTPYEQYF
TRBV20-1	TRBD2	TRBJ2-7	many	TGCAGTGCTAGAGATCTCCTGTCTAGCGGGTCTTACGAGCAGTACTTC	CSARDLLSSGSYEQYF
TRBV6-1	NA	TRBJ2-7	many	TGTGCCAGCAGTGAATCGGGGACACTGAGCTCCTACGAGCAGTACTTC	CASSESGTLSSYEQYF
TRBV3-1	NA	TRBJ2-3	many	TGTGCCAGCAGCCCGGAGACACTTAATGCGCAGTATTTT	CASSPETLNAQYF
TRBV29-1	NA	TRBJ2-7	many	TGCAGCGTTGAAACGGCAGATTACGAGCAGTACTTC	CSVETADYEQYF
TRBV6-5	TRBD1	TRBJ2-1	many	TGTGCCAGCAGTTACTCACCCGGACAGGGGGTCGATGAGCAGTTCTTC	CASSYSPGQGVDEQFF
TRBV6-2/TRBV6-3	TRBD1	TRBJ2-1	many	TGTGCCAGCCGACCCGGTCAGGGGGCGGACAATGAGCAGTTCTTC	CASRPGQGADNEQFF
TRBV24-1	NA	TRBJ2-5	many	TGTGCCACCAGTGCCCTAAGGGGAGGGGGCGAAGAGACCCAGTACTTC	CATSALRGGGEETQYF
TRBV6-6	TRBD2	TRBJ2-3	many	TGTGCCAGCAGTTACTCCAATCTAGCGGGGGGGCGAGGCGGCACAGATACGCAGTATTTT	CASSYSNLAGGRGGTDTQYF
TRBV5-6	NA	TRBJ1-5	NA	TGTGCCAGCAGCTTTCAGACTTTGGGTCAGCCCCAGCATTTT	CASSFQTLGQPQHF
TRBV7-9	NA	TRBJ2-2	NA	TGTGCCAGCAGTAATTATGACACCGGGGAGCTGTTTTTT	CASSNYDTGELFF
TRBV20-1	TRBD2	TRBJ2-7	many	TGCAGTGCAAGGACTAGCACCTACGAGCAGTACTTC	CSARTSTYEQYF
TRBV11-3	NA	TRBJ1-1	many	TGTGCCAGCAGCTTAGAGGGGCAAGCTGAAGCTTTCTTT	CASSLEGQAEAFF
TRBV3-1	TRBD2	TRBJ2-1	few	TGTGCCAGCAGCCCCACTAGCGGGGGGAATGAGCAGTTCTTC	CASSPTSGGNEQFF